The 5 T cell receptor beta chains below all came from one sample that was sequenced in a study of OX40 agonist ivuxolimab in advanced cancers. Only in-frame clones appear in the TCRdb table, and some are missing; sequencing was by immunoSEQ multiplex PCR. The sample shows tens of thousands of clones, about 86% of them seen only once. Sequencing was performed on CD4+ or CD8+ T cells sorted from blood, taken in a trial of the OX40 agonist ivuxolimab. These receptors originate from an adult with an advanced solid tumor such as melanoma, head and neck, liver or kidney cancer.

The V call is TRBV4-1, the J call TRBJ2-1, with 8 positions matching TRBD1. In germline, CDR1 is MGHRA, CDR2 YSYEKL. The junction had 7 bases not matched to a gene; V was cut back by 5 bases and J by 4 bases. The CDR3 has 15 residues. The CDR3 here is CASSSRQGTYNEQFF. The CDR3 region has the DNA TGCGCCAGCAGCTCACGACAGGGGACTTACAATGAGCAGTTCTTC.

The chain joins TRBV11-2 to TRBJ2-7; TRBD2 aligns across 13 bases. The CDR3 runs 16 residues. Germline V CDR1 and CDR2: SGHAT, FQNNGV. With 1 base clipped from V and 7 bases from J, the junction kept 7 bases outside the gene matches. The CDR3, as DNA: TGTGCCAGCAGCTTAGGTGGACTAGCGGGAGTTGAAGAGCAGTACTTC. As protein: CASSLGGLAGVEEQYF.

This clone has only one observation. V and J are TRBV19 and TRBJ2-1; 10 positions agree with TRBD2. Germline lookup yields CDR1 LNHDA and CDR2 SQIVND (reference sequence). The length of the CDR3 is 14 residues. Trimming took 2 bases from V and 13 from J; bases not matched to a gene: 8. CDR3: CASSISGTSAAQFF. The CDR3 DNA reads TGTGCCAGTAGTATATCTGGGACTAGCGCCGCCCAGTTCTTC.

The chain has TRBV7-9 and TRBJ2-2; D uncertain. Germline assignment: CDR1 SEHNR and CDR2 FQNEAQ (reference sequence). The CDR3 runs to 16 residues. Trimming left V 0 bases short and J 1 base short, with 9 bases between. This CDR3 is CASSLAETMNTGELFF. CDR3 in DNA: TGTGCCAGCAGCTTAGCGGAGACCATGAACACCGGGGAGCTGTTTTTT.

The rearrangement joins TRBV14 to TRBJ2-3; TRBD2 might be the D (5 bases). The germline gives CDR1 SGHDN, CDR2 FVKESK. V was clipped by 2 bases and J by 3 bases, with 12 bases between them. The CDR3 sequence is 15 residues long. CDR3 in DNA: TGTGCCAGCAGCCAAAGGCTAGCAATAACAGATACGCAGTATTTT. It is translated as CASSQRLAITDTQYF.